This T cell receptor beta chain derives from a study of blood T cells in healthy people across ages. V shed 4 bases, J shed 9 bases, and the junction held 8 bases outside the gene matches. The CDR3 loop spans 14 amino acids. Per the germline V gene, CDR1 is SGHRS and CDR2 is YFSETQ. PCR was performed a second time for 7 to 11 cycles using a sample-barcoded 5' primer and a J-beta primer mix. TCRdb re-called the 5' RACE reads through MiXCR, storing one row per CDR3 protein. The sample has just under 900,000 distinct CDR3 sequences; about 30% are singletons. The study, taken as a whole, reports: Long-lived and aged donors differed, with more naive CD4+ cells and higher diversity in the long-lived.

Note on this clonotype: Antigen: not known.

This clonotype was sampled from a woman of 80 years or more in good health. Input material: blood. This chain joins TRBV5-1 and TRBJ2-1; 9 nucleotides line up with TRBD1. The CDR3 nucleotides read TGCGCCAGCAGCCCACCGGGACAGGGAAGTGAGCAGTTCTTC. This gives the protein CASSPPGQGSEQFF.